The entry below gives a single T cell receptor (beta chain) sequence along with its context. Its specificity is unknown. TCRdb's table, derived via immunoSEQ multiplex PCR, lists solely in-frame clones and lacks some. Found here are around 40,000 clones, 80% to 90% of them singletons; the top ten hold about 20%. The record originates from a study of radiotherapy plus CTLA-4 blockade in lung cancer. Study in general: With roughly 30% of patients having disease control, objective responses were seen in roughly 18%. Findings and caveats of the study: Once radiotherapy plus ipilimumab had been given, TCR clones derived from tumor expanded in blood. Early blood T cell clone dynamics reportedly forecast response best, with interferon-beta.

Germline lookup yields CDR1 SEHNR and CDR2 FQNEAQ (reference sequence). This CDR3 is built from 14 residues. Trimming cost V 8 bases and J 4 bases; bases outside gene matches: 9. Those patients who had chemo-refractory metastatic non-small-cell lung cancer were given focal radiation along with CTLA-4 blockade through ipilimumab. The receptor was derived from a human donor with non-small cell lung cancer whose response to radiotherapy plus ipilimumab could not be evaluated. The sequencing here drew on peripheral blood, taken from a patient treated with radiotherapy plus ipilimumab. The V and J genes are TRBV7-9 and TRBJ1-1; 8 bases are shared with TRBD1. The chain's CDR3 is CASGAGGLSTEAFF. CDR3 bases: TGTGCCAGCGGTGCAGGGGGCCTCTCCACTGAAGCTTTCTTT.